These T cell receptor beta chains were read from a single sample in a study of blood T cell repertoires in COVID-19. The protocol was immunoSEQ multiplex PCR, while the TCRdb copy is restricted to in-frame clones and leaves out a portion. The table includes 310,000 or so clones, around 90% detected once. The specimen sequenced was peripheral blood. These receptors were obtained from a man aged 45-60 years with active or convalescent COVID-19. CDR3s include the opening cysteine and the closing phenylalanine or tryptophan. Clone size appears in some rows only: once, few, many, or a class for an expanded clone.

TRBJ2-7 | TRBV5-1 | - | CASSYAGNTYEQYF
TRBJ2-2 | TRBV2 | - | CASSELAGGPGELFF
TRBJ1-1 | TRBV19 | - | CASFRGEAFF
TRBJ2-2 | TRBV25-1 | - | CASSEYAVGGLDTGELFF
TRBJ1-3 | TRBV6-5 | - | CASSYVPTGNTIYF
TRBJ1-5 | TRBV28 | - | CASSSWDRVEPQHF
TRBJ1-2 | TRBV11-2 | many | CASSSLRHVYGYTF
TRBJ2-5 | TRBV5-6 | - | CASSSSHRSQETQYF
TRBJ1-2 | TRBV7-9 | few | CASSYIETGPAGYTF
TRBJ2-1 | TRBV30 | - | CAWTSGGGHNEQFF
TRBJ2-1 | TRBV6-6 | - | CASSPQAGQGVGNEQFF
TRBJ1-2 | TRBV9 | - | CASSKGQGRVYGYTF
TRBJ1-2 | TRBV9 | - | CASSVGGEANYGYTF
TRBJ1-6 | TRBV4-1 | - | CASSQEVSSYNSPLHF
TRBJ2-2 | TRBV3-1/TRBV3-2 | - | CASSSAWATGELFF
TRBJ1-6 | TRBV2 | - | CASSERRRQGHSPLHF
TRBJ2-3 | TRBV7-8 | - | CASSSRVGRASTDTQYF
TRBJ2-1 | TRBV19 | - | CASSIDQGRGGNEQFF
TRBJ2-1 | TRBV10-2 | - | CASHPQGNEQFF
TRBJ2-1 | TRBV3-1/TRBV3-2 | - | CASSQDSGGYNEQFF
TRBJ2-1 | TRBV18 | once | CASSPPGEQFF
TRBJ2-3 | TRBV6-2/TRBV6-3 | - | CASSYPTSGGASTDTQYF
TRBJ1-5 | TRBV5-6 | once | CASSLSDRGNQPQHF
TRBJ1-6 | TRBV2 | - | CASAGTGGNSPLHF
TRBJ2-5 | TRBV7-9 | - | CASSLARPSETQYF
TRBJ2-7 | TRBV28 | - | CASSFGGRAFEQYF
TRBJ1-5 | TRBV5-1 | - | CASSLAGHGNQPQHF
TRBJ2-7 | TRBV4-3 | few | CASSPNVRELYEQYF
TRBJ1-5 | TRBV28 | - | CASSSEGGIGFQPQHF
TRBJ2-6 | TRBV28 | - | CASCLSGANVLTF
TRBJ1-1 | TRBV6-5 | once | CASTLTRNTEAFF
TRBJ2-5 | TRBV30 | - | CAWSVGGSSQETQYF
TRBJ1-5 | TRBV19 | - | CASRKGQGHGRSGQPQHF
TRBJ2-1 | TRBV7-2 | - | CASSPSVWPSSYNEQFF
TRBJ2-2 | TRBV2 | - | CASSPDRDANTGELFF
TRBJ2-5 | TRBV5-4 | - | CASSSGGQETQYF
TRBJ1-2 | TRBV30 | - | CAWSGAGSYGYTF
TRBJ1-1 | TRBV21-1 | - | CASSTTGDVNTEAFF
TRBJ1-3 | TRBV30 | - | CAWTSRFDRGYDTIYF
TRBJ2-5 | TRBV6-5 | - | CASSYSETGFRKTQYF
TRBJ1-5 | TRBV19 | few | CASSLHSGQRNQPQHF
TRBJ1-3 | TRBV5-1 | - | CASSLAGGLPGNTIYF
TRBJ1-4 | TRBV6-5 | - | CASRGRQATNEKLFF
TRBJ2-2 | TRBV7-2 | - | CASSLLAVTGELFF
TRBJ1-1 | TRBV5-4 | - | CASWGRGLMNTEAFF